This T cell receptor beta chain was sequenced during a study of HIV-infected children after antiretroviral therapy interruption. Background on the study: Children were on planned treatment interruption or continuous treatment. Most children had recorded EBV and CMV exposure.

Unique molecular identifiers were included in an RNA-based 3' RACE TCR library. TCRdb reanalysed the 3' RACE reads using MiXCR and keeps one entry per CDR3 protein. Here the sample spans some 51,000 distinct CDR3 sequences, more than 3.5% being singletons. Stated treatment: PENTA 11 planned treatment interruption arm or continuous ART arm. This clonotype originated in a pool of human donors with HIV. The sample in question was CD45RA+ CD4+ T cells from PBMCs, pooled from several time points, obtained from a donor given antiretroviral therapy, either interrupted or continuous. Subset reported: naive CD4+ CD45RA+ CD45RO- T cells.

The CDR3 DNA follows: TGTGCCAGCAGTCGGGACGTAGCAGGGCCCCAGCATTTT. Its protein product is CASSRDVAGPQHF. This chain joins TRBV6-5 and TRBJ1-5, with D possibly matching TRBD1 (5 bases). Trimming took off 5 bases at V and 9 bases at J, with 14 bases between the two ends. Germline V gives CDR1 MNHEY, CDR2 SVGAGI. The CDR3 spans 13 residues.